These 24 T cell receptor beta chains share one sample of origin, sequenced in a study of Graves' ophthalmopathy and Graves' hyperthyroidism (dated by TCRdb to the late 2010s). The instrument was an Illumina HiSeq 2000. For repertoire sequencing, the TCR beta CDR3 regions were amplified from RNA transcripts. HTBI primers and the Qiagen OneStep RT-PCR kit were used in a first-round RT-PCR, which was followed by a second-round multiplex PCR, size selection and purification. TCRdb trimmed the raw reads at Q25, called clones with MiXCR and kept productive beta chains. CDR3 protein duplicates are merged, each entry listing the most common genes and DNA. The sample table contains tens of thousands of distinct CDR3 sequences; only one count was recorded for roughly 47% of them. The ten largest clones represent 4.7% of the sample. Sequenced material: peripheral blood. All receptors derive from an adult woman with Graves' ophthalmopathy.

The count of this clonotype is one. The rearrangement joins TRBV20-1 to TRBJ2-1, with TRBD2 matching over 11 bases. This CDR3 contains 13 residues. The ends lost 5 bases at V and 9 bases at J; junction bases unmatched: 6. Germline loops: CDR1 DFQATT, CDR2 SNEGSKA (reference sequence). Here the CDR3 DNA reads TGCAGTGCTGCGACTAGCGGGATTAGTGAGCAGTTCTTC. Protein product: CSAATSGISEQFF.

Many counts were recorded for this clonotype. This rearrangement joins TRBV7-3 to TRBJ1-2; D is unresolved. V gave up 2 bases and J gave up 5 bases, with 9 bases separating them. The CDR3 totals 13 residues. The germline V gene has CDR1 SGHTA and CDR2 FQGTGA. This chain's CDR3 is CASSLERIYGYTF. The CDR3 DNA is TGTGCCAGCAGCTTAGAGAGGATTTATGGCTACACCTTC.

The V call is TRBV24-1, the J call TRBJ2-5, with D unclear. V lost 5 bases to trimming and J lost 5 bases, with 17 bases between them. Germline lookup yields CDR1 KGHDR and CDR2 SFDVKD. CDR3 length equals 15 residues. CDR3 protein: CATSVLSETRETQYF. Here the CDR3 DNA reads TGTGCCACCAGTGTCCTGAGCGAGACCCGGGAGACCCAGTACTTC.

Comment on this clonotype: The junction does not match germline at one end; this may be a read error. The chain links TRBV28 to TRBJ2-3; a possible D gene is TRBD2 (5 bases). The CDR3 contains 15 residues. CDR1 and CDR2 (germline): MDHEN, SYDVKM. CDR3 DNA: TGTACCAGCAGTACCGCGGAGCCTAGCACAGATACGCAATATTTT. Protein product: CTSSTAEPSTDTQYF.

Only one count was recorded for this clonotype. V is TRBV12-3 or TRBV12-4 and J is TRBJ1-3; D remains ambiguous. Between the trimmed V and J ends, which lost 7 bases and 2 bases, there was a span of 9 bases. The CDR3 consists of 13 residues. DNA for the CDR3: TGTGCCAGCACCCCGTCGACTGGAAACACCATATATTTT. Translated, it gives CASTPSTGNTIYF.

The chain has TRBV7-9 and TRBJ1-4; D remains ambiguous. The CDR3 covers 11 residues. V was clipped by 4 bases and J by 11 bases, with 8 bases between them. Per the germline V gene, CDR1 is SEHNR and CDR2 is FQNEAQ (reference sequence). The CDR3: CASSSEEKLFF. The CDR3 nucleotides read TGTGCCAGCAGCTCAGAGGAGAAACTGTTTTTT.

The chain combines TRBV7-2 with TRBJ2-1; 13 bases map to TRBD2. V gave up 6 bases and J gave up 8 bases; unmatched junction bases: 7. This CDR3 is built from 15 residues. Per the germline V gene, CDR1 is SGHTA and CDR2 is FQGNSA. The CDR3 here is CASSGTSGNWDEQFF. CDR3 bases: TGTGCCAGCAGTGGGACTAGCGGGAATTGGGATGAGCAGTTCTTC.

In this sample, this clonotype turned up many times. The V gene is TRBV9, the J gene TRBJ1-4; no firm D call. V lost 7 bases to trimming and J lost 3 bases, with 13 bases between them. In germline, CDR1 is SGDLS, CDR2 YYNGEE. The CDR3 runs to 14 residues. The CDR3 protein is CASGGGPANEKLFF. The CDR3 nucleotides read TGTGCCAGCGGTGGAGGGCCTGCTAATGAAAAACTGTTTTTT.

This chain links TRBV5-8 with TRBJ1-1; 9 nucleotides match TRBD1. Germline values: CDR1 SGHTS, CDR2 YDEGEE. J was trimmed by 2 bases and V by 0 bases; bases with no gene match: 8. The CDR3 extends over 17 amino acids. CDR3 in amino acids: CASSLGAATGGNTEAFF. The DNA for the CDR3 is TGTGCCAGCAGCTTGGGAGCGGCGACAGGGGGTAACACTGAAGCTTTCTTT.

This chain connects TRBV20-1 to TRBJ1-1, with D possibly being TRBD1 (5 bases). The CDR3 extends over 10 amino acids. The germline V gene has CDR1 DFQATT and CDR2 SNEGSKA (reference sequence). With 6 bases removed from V and 3 bases from J, the gap between germline ends came to 5 bases. The CDR3 loop is CSAGDTEAFF. The CDR3 bases are TGCAGTGCAGGGGACACTGAAGCTTTCTTT.

The sample holds many counts of this clonotype. The chain uses TRBV3-1 and TRBJ2-1; D may be TRBD2 (5 bases). The CDR3 has 15 amino acids. V was trimmed by 3 bases and J by 10 bases, leaving 19 bases between them. Germline V gene sequence: CDR1 LGHDT, CDR2 YNNKEL (reference sequence). The CDR3 bases are TGTGCCAGCAGCCAGAGCCCCCAACTAGTAGGGGAGCAGTTCTTC. Protein sequence: CASSQSPQLVGEQFF.

Regarding this clonotype: This may be a read error: a much more frequent sequence differs by one nucleotide. The chain joins TRBV3-1 to TRBJ1-2, with unresolved D. The length of the CDR3 is 16 residues. The germline V gene has CDR1 LGHDT and CDR2 YNNKEL (reference sequence). Trimming left V 1 base short and J 3 bases short, with 15 bases between. The CDR3 here is CASSQAGGSVDYGYTF. The CDR3 DNA is TGTGCCAGCAGCCAAGCGGGCGGGTCAGTGGACTATGGCTACACCTTC.

The count of this clonotype is one. The CDR3 region has the DNA TGTGCCAGCAGCCAAGGGACAGGGATGGTTCCGCCCCAGCATTTT. Residues: CASSQGTGMVPPQHF. V usage is TRBV4-2 and J usage is TRBJ1-5; 8 bases map to TRBD1. Germline-derived CDR1 and CDR2 are LGHNA and YNFKEQ. The CDR3 sequence is 15 residues long. V was clipped by 1 base and J by 9 bases; unmatched bases: 8.

This clonotype was seen ten or more times. J is TRBJ2-1 and V is TRBV12-3 or TRBV12-4, with 11 bases lining up with TRBD2. The junction had 11 bases not matched to a gene; V was cut back by 6 bases and J by 7 bases. The CDR3 runs to 16 residues. CDR3 nucleotide sequence: TGTGCCAGCAGAGTAGCGGGAGGGCTAGTTGGGAATGAGCAGTTCTTC. This codes for CASRVAGGLVGNEQFF.

This clonotype counts as medium-sized. CDR3 DNA: TGTGCCAGCAGCTGGGGACAATACAATGAGCAGTTCTTC. Amino acids: CASSWGQYNEQFF. The V call is TRBV7-6, the J call TRBJ2-1; D perhaps matches TRBD1 (6 bases). V lost 4 bases, J lost 4 bases, and 8 bases lay in between. The CDR3 sequence is 13 residues long. Germline CDR1 SGHVS, CDR2 FNYEAQ.

CDR3 sequence reads: CATSRTGGAEQYF. The CDR3 nucleotides are TGTGCCACCAGCAGAACAGGGGGCGCGGAGCAGTACTTC. The V and J genes are TRBV15 and TRBJ2-7, with 9 nucleotides matching TRBD1. Germline V gives CDR1 LNHNV, CDR2 YYDKDF (reference sequence). J was trimmed by 7 bases and V by 2 bases; bases with no gene match: 3. This CDR3 comprises 13 residues.

This clonotype was counted once. V gene TRBV6-2 or TRBV6-3 combines with J gene TRBJ1-5; TRBD1 matches at 10 bases. This CDR3 region has 16 residues. The J segment lost 2 bases and the V segment lost 10 bases, leaving 11 bases of the junction unmatched. Germline V gene lookup returns CDR1 MNHEY and CDR2 SVGEGT. The CDR3 DNA follows: TGTGCCACCGGAGGGGGACAGGGGATAGGCAATCAGCCCCAGCATTTT. Protein sequence: CATGGGQGIGNQPQHF.

The chain recombines TRBV5-1 with TRBJ1-3, with D unresolved. The CDR3 sequence is 13 residues long. V gave up 6 bases and J gave up 9 bases, with 16 bases separating them. Germline CDR1 and CDR2: SGHRS and YFSETQ. The DNA for the CDR3 is TGCGCCAGCACCCTTGCACCTACCCGCACCATATATTTT. Translating gives CASTLAPTRTIYF.

In this sample, this clonotype turned up many times. The chain is built from TRBV7-2 and TRBJ2-3; D is undetermined. This CDR3 has 17 residues. The germline V and J ends were trimmed by 5 bases and 0 bases, with 18 bases remaining between them. CDR1 and CDR2 (germline): SGHTA, FQGNSA. Written as DNA, the CDR3 is TGTGCCAGCAGCCTCGAACTAACCCCTACTAGCACAGATACGCAGTATTTT. The encoded protein is CASSLELTPTSTDTQYF.

V usage is TRBV5-1 and J usage is TRBJ2-1; TRBD1 matches at 8 bases. With V trimmed by 5 bases and J by 12 bases, 19 bases remained unmatched. The CDR3 covers 16 residues. CDR1 is SGHRS, CDR2 YFSETQ, per germline. The CDR3 coding sequence is TGCGCCAGCAGTTCTATGACAGGGGAAGGCACAGATACGCAGTTCTTC. It yields the protein CASSSMTGEGTDTQFF.

CDR3 sequence (DNA): TGTGCCATCAGTGAGGGGGGCGGGAGCGGAGAGACCCAGTACTTC. Its translation: CAISEGGGSGETQYF. V usage is TRBV10-3 and J usage is TRBJ2-5, with D tentatively TRBD2 (7 bases). Germline loops: CDR1 ENHRY, CDR2 SYGVKD. This CDR3 contains 15 residues. V was pared by 2 bases and J by 4 bases, with 14 bases between.

The chain is built from TRBV6-2 or TRBV6-3 and TRBJ2-7; D assignment may be TRBD1 or TRBD2 (5 bases each). Germline V lookup: CDR1 MNHEY, CDR2 SVGEGT. The CDR3 spans 20 residues. Trimming removed 2 bases from V and 0 bases from J, with 26 bases in between. The CDR3 sequence: CASSYGGTTPGLAFSYEQYF. The CDR3 DNA reads as TGTGCCAGCAGTTACGGTGGGACCACTCCGGGGCTTGCTTTCTCCTACGAGCAGTACTTC.

The chain couples TRBV15 to TRBJ1-2; D not resolved. CDR1 and CDR2 (germline): LNHNV, YYDKDF (reference sequence). V was shortened by 0 bases and J by 9 bases, with 5 bases between the two germline ends. There are 11 residues in the CDR3. The CDR3 DNA follows: TGTGCCACCAGCAGAGATTTTAGCTACACCTTC. As protein: CATSRDFSYTF. Complete variable domain (other parts from reference TRBV15 and TRBJ1-2): DAMVIQNPRYQVTQFGKPVTLSCSQTLNHNVMYWYQQKSSQAPKLLFHYYDKDFNNEADTPDNFQSRRPNTSFCFLDIRSPGLGDTAMYLCATSRDFSYTFGSGTRLTVV.

The sample holds many counts of this clonotype. The chain is built from TRBV20-1 and TRBJ2-1; D is perhaps TRBD2 (5 bases). Germline CDR1 and CDR2: DFQATT and SNEGSKA (reference sequence). The CDR3 runs 16 residues. Trimming cost V 0 bases and J 9 bases, with 21 bases left between them. The CDR3: CSARDPSAVRGIEQFF. CDR3 bases: TGCAGTGCTAGAGATCCCTCAGCGGTCCGAGGGATTGAGCAGTTCTTC.